The 8 T cell receptor beta chains given below trace back to one sample, sequenced in a study of T cell repertoires in cytomegalovirus infection. TCRdb reprocessed the reads with MiXCR, giving one entry per CDR3 protein. The repertoire consists of 250,000 to 300,000 distinct CDR3 sequences, with approximately 22% occurring once and the leading ten covering roughly 20%. Their recognized antigens are unknown. The material sequenced was cultured PBMCs, taken from culture after CMV antigen stimulation. These receptors originate from a human donor in good health (CMV status not recorded). Some clones in this sample may be carry-over from other donors' samples.

This clonotype was seen many times. V gene TRBV7-9 combines with J gene TRBJ2-5; 10 positions match TRBD2. From germline, CDR1 is SEHNR and CDR2 FQNEAQ (reference sequence). With 5 bases clipped from V and 1 base from J, the junction kept 19 bases outside the gene matches. The CDR3 has 20 amino acids. Here the CDR3 DNA reads TGTGCCAGCAGCCAAGGACAGAGACTAGCGGGCCGGGGACCCCAAGAGACCCAGTACTTC. This gives the protein CASSQGQRLAGRGPQETQYF.

This clonotype was counted ten times or more. The rearrangement uses TRBV4-1 and TRBJ2-7, with 10 bases lining up with TRBD2. CDR3 length: 18 amino acids. Germline V lookup: CDR1 MGHRA, CDR2 YSYEKL. The V and J ends lost 3 bases and 0 bases, in that order; junction bases with no gene match: 11. The CDR3 here is CASSHPKRLAGSSYEQYV. CDR3 nucleotide sequence: TGCGCCAGCAGCCACCCAAAACGACTAGCGGGTTCCTCCTACGAGCAGTACGTC.

CDR3 region: CASSYGSGHAEGYEQYV. In DNA, the CDR3 is TGTGCCAGCAGTTATGGTAGCGGGCACGCCGAGGGGTACGAGCAGTACGTC. This chain links TRBV6-2 or TRBV6-3 with TRBJ2-7; 7 bases are a match to TRBD2. Germline V CDR1 and CDR2: MNHEY, SVGEGT. V lost 3 bases and J lost 4; bases outside the gene matches: 15. This CDR3 contains 17 residues.

The chain has TRBV18 and TRBJ1-5; D perhaps matches TRBD1 (5 bases). CDR3 length: 14 amino acids. Germline loops: CDR1 KGHSH, CDR2 LQKENI. The V end lost 2 bases, the J end lost 5 bases, and 10 bases lay between the germline ends. The CDR3 region is CASSPNDRDQPQHF. The CDR3 DNA reads TGTGCCAGCTCACCAAATGACAGAGATCAGCCCCAGCATTTT.

This chain uses TRBV30 with TRBJ1-1; no clear D gene. CDR3 size: 12 residues. Between the trimmed V and J ends, which lost 0 bases and 5 bases, there was a span of 7 bases. CDR1 and CDR2 (germline): GTSNPN, SVGIG (reference sequence). CDR3 amino acids: CAWSVGATEAFF. The CDR3 DNA is TGTGCCTGGAGTGTGGGAGCGACTGAAGCTTTCTTT.

The table lists this clonotype with many counts. This chain connects TRBV19 to TRBJ2-1; 13 nucleotides agree with TRBD2. The J segment lost 6 bases and the V segment lost 5 bases, leaving 4 bases of the junction unmatched. The CDR3 is 15 residues long. Germline V gene sequence: CDR1 LNHDA, CDR2 SQIVND (reference sequence). CDR3 sequence reads: CASSLTSGRSNEQFF. The CDR3 DNA sequence: TGTGCCAGTAGTCTGACTAGCGGGAGGAGCAATGAGCAGTTCTTC.

This clonotype was picked up many times. The chain has TRBV7-8 and TRBJ2-3; TRBD2 aligns across 16 bases. Germline values: CDR1 SGHVS, CDR2 FQNEAQ. After removal of 8 bases from V and 2 bases from J, the junction contained 7 bases not matched to a gene. This CDR3 comprises 17 residues. The CDR3 nucleotides are TGTGCCAGCCGACCGGGACTAGCGGGAGGGATCACAGATACGCAGTATTTT. Protein: CASRPGLAGGITDTQYF.

Worth noting for this clonotype: The missing conserved phenylalanine or tryptophan at the end of this CDR3 makes a read error likely. The chain employs TRBV7-2 and TRBJ2-1; D remains unclear. In germline, CDR1 is SGHTA, CDR2 FQGNSA. The CDR3 extends over 13 amino acids. The CDR3 DNA sequence: TGTGCCAGCAACTTAGGTCCATACAATGAGCAGTTCTCC. Translation gives CASNLGPYNEQFS.